This is a list of T cell receptor beta chains from one sample in a study of CD8 T cells in Susac syndrome. TCRdb reprocessed the immunoSEQ multiplex PCR reads via MiXCR and lists one record per CDR3 protein. The sample carries 150,000 to 200,000 distinct CDR3 sequences, about 95% recorded once. The sample was CD8+ T cells from PBMCs. Receptor source: a human donor with multiple sclerosis. Each CDR3 is given with its conserved first and last residue. A D gene is named only where the DNA matches it firmly. Clone size is stated in some rows and not others, as once, few, many or a class when expanded.

clone size,D gene,V gene,CDR3 length,J gene,CDR3 protein,CDR3 DNA
NA,NA,TRBV28,14,TRBJ2-7,CASSPGMTLYEQYF,TGTGCCAGCAGTCCCGGGATGACCCTTTACGAGCAGTACTTC
NA,NA,TRBV5-1,16,TRBJ2-5,CASKPRDARRGETQYF,TGCGCCAGCAAACCCAGGGACGCCCGCAGAGGAGAGACCCAGTACTTC
NA,TRBD1,TRBV30,13,TRBJ1-5,CAWRQGASQPQHF,TGTGCCTGGAGACAGGGGGCCAGTCAGCCCCAGCATTTT
NA,TRBD2,TRBV14,13,TRBJ2-5,CASSPGLAWAQYF,TGTGCCAGCAGCCCGGGACTAGCTTGGGCCCAGTACTTC
NA,NA,TRBV5-6,14,TRBJ1-6,CASSPLKGYSPLHF,TGTGCCAGCAGCCCCCTTAAGGGGTACTCACCCCTCCACTTT
once,TRBD2,TRBV14,18,TRBJ2-7,CASSQDHRSGGLTYEQYF,TGTGCCAGCAGCCAAGACCACCGTAGCGGGGGCCTGACCTACGAGCAGTACTTC
few,NA,TRBV28,12,TRBJ2-7,CASSFGPYEQYF,TGTGCCAGCAGTTTTGGCCCCTACGAGCAGTACTTC
NA,TRBD2,TRBV2,15,TRBJ2-1,CASSDFAGGYNEQFF,TGTGCCAGCAGTGACTTTGCGGGAGGTTACAATGAGCAGTTCTTC
NA,NA,TRBV28,16,TRBJ2-7,CASSFLDLRGNYEQYF,TGTGCCAGCAGTTTCTTAGACTTAAGAGGCAACTACGAGCAGTACTTC
NA,NA,TRBV24-1,13,TRBJ2-3,CATSDPTTDTQYF,TGTGCCACCAGTGACCCAACCACAGATACGCAGTATTTT
NA,NA,TRBV5-6,16,TRBJ2-6,CASSAGQPSGANVLTF,TGTGCCAGCAGCGCGGGACAACCCTCTGGGGCCAACGTCCTGACTTTC
NA,NA,TRBV20-1,13,TRBJ1-2,CSATDAQSYGYTF,TGCAGTGCTACCGATGCACAGAGCTATGGCTACACCTTC
NA,NA,TRBV20-1,18,TRBJ2-7,CSARGLGQKSTRVDEQYF,TGCAGTGCTAGAGGCTTAGGACAGAAGAGTACCCGGGTCGACGAGCAGTACTTC
NA,TRBD2,TRBV11-2,17,TRBJ2-1,CASSLTSPRSSYNEQFF,TGTGCCAGCAGCTTGACTAGCCCGAGGAGCTCCTACAATGAGCAGTTCTTC
NA,NA,TRBV5-1,17,TRBJ1-1,CASSWTPSGATGTEAFF,TGCGCCAGCAGCTGGACCCCATCTGGGGCTACGGGGACTGAAGCTTTCTTT
once,NA,TRBV13,18,TRBJ2-3,CASSPTTSRPPSLGTQYF,TGTGCCAGCAGCCCCACCACATCTCGCCCCCCGTCTCTGGGTACGCAGTATTTT
few,NA,TRBV9,10,TRBJ1-5,CASGDQPQHF,TGTGCCAGCGGCGATCAGCCCCAGCATTTT
NA,NA,TRBV12-3/TRBV12-4,14,TRBJ2-3,CASRGGRGGDTQYF,TGTGCCAGCAGGGGCGGCAGGGGCGGAGATACGCAGTATTTT
NA,NA,TRBV6-5,13,TRBJ2-2,CASSYRYTGELFF,TGTGCCAGCAGTTACCGGTACACCGGGGAGCTGTTTTTT
NA,TRBD2,TRBV29-1,16,TRBJ2-3,CSVDGLAGGFTDTQYF,TGCAGCGTTGACGGACTAGCGGGAGGTTTTACAGATACGCAGTATTTT
NA,NA,TRBV2,16,TRBJ2-1,CASRATQGRRYNEQFF,TGTGCCAGCAGGGCCACACAGGGTCGGCGGTACAATGAGCAGTTCTTC
NA,NA,TRBV15,15,TRBJ1-5,CATSGGTDSNQPQHF,TGTGCCACCAGCGGAGGGACTGATAGCAATCAGCCCCAGCATTTT
NA,NA,TRBV29-1,12,TRBJ2-7,CSAGAGEYEQYF,TGCAGCGCCGGGGCAGGGGAGTACGAGCAGTACTTC
NA,NA,TRBV20-1,14,TRBJ2-3,CSARGAGSTDTQYF,TGCAGTGCTAGAGGGGCGGGAAGCACAGATACGCAGTATTTT
NA,NA,TRBV27,11,TRBJ1-2,CASGQHYGYTF,TGTGCCAGCGGACAGCACTATGGCTACACCTTC
NA,NA,TRBV30,11,TRBJ2-3,CAWTDRDTQYF,TGTGCCTGGACGGACCGAGATACGCAGTATTTT
once,NA,TRBV2,15,TRBJ1-2,CASSEAPTGGYGYTF,TGTGCCAGCAGTGAAGCTCCGACAGGAGGCTATGGCTACACCTTC
NA,TRBD2,TRBV7-4,16,TRBJ2-5,CASSPSPGGLQETQYF,TGTGCCAGCAGCCCGTCCCCGGGAGGGCTGCAAGAGACCCAGTACTTC
NA,TRBD1,TRBV6-5,15,TRBJ2-1,CASSYSGTDYNEQFF,TGTGCCAGCAGTTACTCGGGGACAGACTACAATGAGCAGTTCTTC